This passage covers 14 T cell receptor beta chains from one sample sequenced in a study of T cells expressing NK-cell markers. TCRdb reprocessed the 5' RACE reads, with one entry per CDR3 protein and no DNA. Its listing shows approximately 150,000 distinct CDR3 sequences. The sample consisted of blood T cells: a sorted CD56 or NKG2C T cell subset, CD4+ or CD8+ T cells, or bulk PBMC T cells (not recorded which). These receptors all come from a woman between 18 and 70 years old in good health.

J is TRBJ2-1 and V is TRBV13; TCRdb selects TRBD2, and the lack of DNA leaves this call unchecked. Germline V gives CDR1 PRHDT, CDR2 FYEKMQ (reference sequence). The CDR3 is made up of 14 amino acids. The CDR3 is CASSLAPTSGEQFF.

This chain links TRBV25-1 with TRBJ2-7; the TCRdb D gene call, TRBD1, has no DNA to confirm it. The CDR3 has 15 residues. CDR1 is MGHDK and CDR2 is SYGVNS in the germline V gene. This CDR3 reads CASSARDRGPYEQYF.

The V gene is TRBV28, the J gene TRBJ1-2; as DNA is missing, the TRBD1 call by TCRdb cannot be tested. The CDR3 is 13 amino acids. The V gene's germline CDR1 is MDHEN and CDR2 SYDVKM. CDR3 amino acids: CASRTGGGYGYTF.

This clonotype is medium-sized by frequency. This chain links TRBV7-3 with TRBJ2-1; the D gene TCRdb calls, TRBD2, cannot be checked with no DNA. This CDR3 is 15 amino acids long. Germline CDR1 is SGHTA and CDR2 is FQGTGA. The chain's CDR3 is CASSLLRTSLDEQFF.

The CDR3 sequence: CASSLAGLAETQYF. The genes are TRBV12-3 or TRBV12-4 and TRBJ2-5; as DNA is missing, the TRBD2 call by TCRdb cannot be tested. The CDR3 is made up of 14 amino acids.

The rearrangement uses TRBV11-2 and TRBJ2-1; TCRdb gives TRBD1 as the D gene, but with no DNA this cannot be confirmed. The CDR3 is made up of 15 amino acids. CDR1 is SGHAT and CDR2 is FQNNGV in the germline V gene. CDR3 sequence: CASSSPAGIYNEQFF.

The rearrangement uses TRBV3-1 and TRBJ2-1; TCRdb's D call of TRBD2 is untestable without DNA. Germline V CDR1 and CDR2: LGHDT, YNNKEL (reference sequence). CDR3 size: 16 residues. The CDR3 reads CASSQDGRLAGGQQFF.

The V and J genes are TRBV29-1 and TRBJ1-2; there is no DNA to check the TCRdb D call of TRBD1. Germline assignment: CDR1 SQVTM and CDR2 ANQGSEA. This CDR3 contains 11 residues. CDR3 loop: CSVGGGYGYTF.

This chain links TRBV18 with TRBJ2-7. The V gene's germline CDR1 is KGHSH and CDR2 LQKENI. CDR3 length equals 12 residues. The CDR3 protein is CASSLGLEEQYF.

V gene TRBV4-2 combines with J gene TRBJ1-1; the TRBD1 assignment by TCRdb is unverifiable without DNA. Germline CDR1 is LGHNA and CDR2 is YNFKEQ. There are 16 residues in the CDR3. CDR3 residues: CASSHSLIGGNTEAFF.

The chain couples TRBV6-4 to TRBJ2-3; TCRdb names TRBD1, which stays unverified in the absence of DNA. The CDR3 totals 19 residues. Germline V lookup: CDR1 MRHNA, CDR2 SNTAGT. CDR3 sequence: CARFRVRPDRSDSTDTQYF.

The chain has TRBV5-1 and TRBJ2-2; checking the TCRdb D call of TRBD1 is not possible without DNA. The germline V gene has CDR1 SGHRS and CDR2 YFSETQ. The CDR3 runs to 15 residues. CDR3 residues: CASSLDGKNTGELFF.

CDR3: CASSLGTGFTGELFF. The chain combines TRBV7-3 with TRBJ2-2; the D call of TRBD1 rests on TCRdb alone, since no DNA is present to check it. The length of the CDR3 is 15 residues. Germline V gene data show CDR1 as SGHTA and CDR2 as FQGTGA.

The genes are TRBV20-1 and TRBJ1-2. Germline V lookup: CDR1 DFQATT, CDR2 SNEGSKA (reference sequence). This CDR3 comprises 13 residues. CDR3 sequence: CSASSSGGYGYTF.